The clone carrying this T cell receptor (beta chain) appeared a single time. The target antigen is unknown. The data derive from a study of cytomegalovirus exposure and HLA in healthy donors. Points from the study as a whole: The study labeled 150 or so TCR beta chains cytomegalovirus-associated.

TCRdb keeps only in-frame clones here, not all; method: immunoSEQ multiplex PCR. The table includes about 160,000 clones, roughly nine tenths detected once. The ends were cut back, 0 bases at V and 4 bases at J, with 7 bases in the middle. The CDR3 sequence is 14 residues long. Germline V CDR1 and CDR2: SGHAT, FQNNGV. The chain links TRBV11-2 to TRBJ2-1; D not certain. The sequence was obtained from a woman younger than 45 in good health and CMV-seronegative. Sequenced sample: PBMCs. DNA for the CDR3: TGTGCCAGCAGCTTAGAAGGTATATACAATGAGCAGTTCTTC. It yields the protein CASSLEGIYNEQFF.